The following is a T cell receptor beta chain sequence with its context. In the original processing: Reference gene primer amplification yielded estimated nucleated cell counts. Using immunoSEQ multiplex PCR, the repertoire was profiled, and TCRdb retains in-frame clones only, with some absent. V, J and clone size were drawn from that table, and D and trimming were deduced from the DNA. The repertoire holds more than 20,000 clones, with 85% to 90% as singletons. Trimming shortened V by 4 bases and J by 1 base, and 11 bases separated the two germline ends. The CDR3 consists of 14 residues. CDR1 and CDR2 (germline): SGHRS, YFSETQ. This sample was taken from a study of blood T cell repertoires in COVID-19. At the level of the study: The United States, Italy and Spain were the sources of the acute and convalescent COVID-19 samples. T cells, B-cell-depleted T cells, or PBMCs provided the cDNA or gDNA that served as material.

The sequence was collected from a human donor in a cohort sampled during active COVID-19. The chain couples TRBV5-1 to TRBJ1-1; D remains unclear. Specimen: peripheral blood. The DNA of the CDR3 is TGCGCCAGCAGCACAGCAGAGAGGAACACTGAAGCTTTCTTT. Residues: CASSTAERNTEAFF. Full variable domain (rest looked up from reference TRBV5-1 and TRBJ1-1): KAGVTQTPRYLIKTRGQQVTLSCSPISGHRSVSWYQQTPGQGLQFLFEYFSETQRNKGNFPGRFSGRQFSNSRSEMNVSTLELGDSALYLCASSTAERNTEAFFGQGTRLTVV.